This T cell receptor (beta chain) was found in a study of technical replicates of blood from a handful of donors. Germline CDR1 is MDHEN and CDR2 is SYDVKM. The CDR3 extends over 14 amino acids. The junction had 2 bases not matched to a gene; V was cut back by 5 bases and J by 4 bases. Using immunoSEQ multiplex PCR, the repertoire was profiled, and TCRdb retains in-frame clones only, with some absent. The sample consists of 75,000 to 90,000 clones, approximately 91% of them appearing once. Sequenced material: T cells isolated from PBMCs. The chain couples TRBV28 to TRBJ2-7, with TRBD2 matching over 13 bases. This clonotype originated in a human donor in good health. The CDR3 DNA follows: TGTGCCAGCAGTGTGGGACTAGCGGGATACGAGCAGTACTTC. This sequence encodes CASSVGLAGYEQYF.